The 30 T cell receptor beta chains below all came from one sample that was sequenced in a study of control samples from healthy donors and cancer patients. Profiled with immunoSEQ multiplex PCR; TCRdb holds only in-frame clones, not every one. The sample includes approximately 130,000 clones, more than 70% of them seen just once. Sequenced: blood. These receptors came from a man aged 55 to 69 in good health.

The V call is TRBV6-5, the J call TRBJ1-1; D gene unclear. This CDR3 region has 11 residues. Trimming took 6 bases from V and 13 from J, leaving 15 bases between them. Germline CDR1 MNHEY, CDR2 SVGAGI. DNA for the CDR3: TGTGCCAGCAGGGGTTATATAGAGGGTTTCTTT. Its protein product is CASRGYIEGFF.

The V gene is TRBV28, the J gene TRBJ1-1; 9 nucleotides agree with TRBD1. The CDR3 is 15 residues long. Germline values: CDR1 MDHEN, CDR2 SYDVKM. V shed 5 bases and J 8 bases; nucleotides not matched to a gene: 12. In DNA, the CDR3 is TGTGCCAGCAGTACCCCGGGGACAGGGAGGAAGGAAGCTTTCTTT. As protein: CASSTPGTGRKEAFF. The variable domain in full, with the rest retrieved from reference TRBV28 and TRBJ1-1, is DVKVTQSSRYLVKRTGEKVFLECVQDMDHENMFWYRQDPGLGLRLIYFSYDVKMKEKGDIPEGYSVSREKKERFSLILESASTNQTSMYLCASSTPGTGRKEAFFGQGTRLTVV.

V and J are TRBV6-2 or TRBV6-3 and TRBJ1-1; 9 nucleotides match TRBD1. The CDR3 loop spans 14 amino acids. Looked up from germline, CDR1 is MNHEY and CDR2 is SVGEGT. The J segment lost 10 bases and the V segment lost 6 bases, leaving 12 bases of the junction unmatched. The CDR3 region has the DNA TGTGCCAGCAGCTCCTTTGGGACAGGGTATCGAGCTTTCTTT. It translates to CASSSFGTGYRAFF.

The chain uses TRBV21-1 and TRBJ1-5; TRBD1 is the table's D call and was not checked against the DNA. TRBV21-1 is marked as a pseudogene. This CDR3 has 14 amino acids. In DNA form, the CDR3 reads TGTGCCAGCGGCAGACAGTCTTACAATCAGCCCCAGCATTTT. Its translation is CASGRQSYNQPQHF.

V and J are TRBV4-1 and TRBJ1-3; a possible D gene is TRBD1 (6 bases). The germline gives CDR1 MGHRA, CDR2 YSYEKL. Between the trimmed V and J ends, which lost 0 bases and 4 bases, there was a span of 10 bases. The CDR3 covers 15 residues. The CDR3 spells CASSQDDRRGNTIYF. DNA of the CDR3: TGCGCCAGCAGCCAAGACGACAGGAGAGGAAACACCATATATTTT.

The chain has TRBV5-1 and TRBJ2-7; maybe TRBD1 (6 bases). This CDR3 has 16 amino acids. The ends were cut back, 0 bases at V and 3 bases at J, with 16 bases in the middle. Germline V gene data show CDR1 as SGHRS and CDR2 as YFSETQ. The CDR3 DNA reads as TGCGCCAGCAGCTTGGGAGCAGGGGCCACAAGCTACGAGCAGTACTTC. Translation: CASSLGAGATSYEQYF.

The chain joins TRBV5-1 to TRBJ1-4, with 7 bases identical to TRBD1. The CDR3 loop spans 13 amino acids. The V segment lost 4 bases and the J segment 5 bases; nucleotides outside the gene matches: 2. Germline assignment: CDR1 SGHRS and CDR2 YFSETQ. The CDR3 spells CASSPTGNEKLFF. In nucleotides, the CDR3 is TGCGCCAGCAGCCCGACAGGGAATGAAAAACTGTTTTTT.

The chain carries TRBV18 and TRBJ1-2, with a weak D call TRBD1 (6 bases). CDR3 length: 14 residues. Germline loops: CDR1 KGHSH, CDR2 LQKENI. The germline V and J ends were trimmed by 5 bases and 0 bases, with 10 bases remaining between them. CDR3 region: CASSWDTTNYGYTF. The CDR3, as DNA: TGTGCCAGCTCATGGGACACAACTAACTATGGCTACACCTTC.

This chain uses TRBV18 with TRBJ1-2, with TRBD1 identical over 7 bases. The CDR3 is 14 amino acids. Germline lookup yields CDR1 KGHSH and CDR2 LQKENI. The J segment lost 4 bases and the V segment lost 2 bases, leaving 4 bases of the junction unmatched. The CDR3 coding sequence is TGTGCCAGCTCACCAGGGACAGAACCCTATGGCTACACCTTC. Residues: CASSPGTEPYGYTF.

The chain has TRBV28 and TRBJ2-5; D may be TRBD1 (6 bases). This CDR3 is built from 14 residues. Germline V lookup: CDR1 MDHEN, CDR2 SYDVKM. V shed 3 bases and J shed 1 base, with 9 bases lying between them. CDR3 sequence: CASSFTGFQETQYF. In DNA, the CDR3 is TGTGCCAGCAGTTTTACAGGGTTCCAAGAGACCCAGTACTTC.

This chain joins TRBV4-1 and TRBJ2-3; weak D call: TRBD1 (5 bases). The germline V and J ends were trimmed by 6 bases and 0 bases, with 16 bases remaining between them. Germline CDR1 and CDR2: MGHRA and YSYEKL. This CDR3 is 16 amino acids long. The CDR3 DNA is TGCGCCAGCAGGTATCAGGGTGCGGCTAGCACAGATACGCAGTATTTT. Its translation is CASRYQGAASTDTQYF.

This clone was detected once. This chain joins TRBV11-2 and TRBJ1-2, with D possibly matching TRBD1 (6 bases). Deletions cut 1 base from V and 6 bases from J, with 15 bases between. CDR3 length: 15 amino acids. Germline V gene lookup returns CDR1 SGHAT and CDR2 FQNNGV. The CDR3, as DNA: TGTGCCAGCAGCTTAGGGTCCGGGGGGGCGAATGGCTACACCTTC. Translation gives CASSLGSGGANGYTF. The full variable domain, its missing parts supplied by reference TRBV11-2 and TRBJ1-2, is EAGVAQSPRYKIIEKRQSVAFWCNPISGHATLYWYQQILGQGPKLLIQFQNNGVVDDSQLPKDRFSAERLKGVDSTLKIQPAKLEDSAVYLCASSLGSGGANGYTFGSGTRLTVV.

CDR3 sequence: CASSLTQGTQETQYF. Written as DNA, the CDR3 is TGTGCCAGCAGCTTAACTCAGGGAACCCAAGAGACCCAGTACTTC. The V call is TRBV7-9, the J call TRBJ2-5; possible D gene TRBD1, 5 bases. This CDR3 comprises 15 residues. Trimming stripped 2 bases from V and 1 base from J, with 11 bases between. Germline V gene data show CDR1 as SEHNR and CDR2 as FQNEAQ (reference sequence).

CDR3 in DNA: TGTGCCAGCAGCTCCGGGGTATCCTACGAGCAGTACTTC. This sequence encodes CASSSGVSYEQYF. J is TRBJ2-7 and V is TRBV7-9; TRBD2 is a possible D gene (5 bases). CDR1 is SEHNR, CDR2 FQNEAQ, per germline (reference sequence). The CDR3 covers 13 residues. V shed 4 bases and J shed 1 base, with 8 bases lying between them. The whole variable domain, remainder taken from reference TRBV7-9 and TRBJ2-7, is DTGVSQNPRHKITKRGQNVTFRCDPISEHNRLYWYRQTLGQGPEFLTYFQNEAQLEKSRLLSDRFSAERPKGSFSTLEIQRTEQGDSAMYLCASSSGVSYEQYFGPGTRLTVT.

This sequence joins TRBV18 and TRBJ2-7, with TRBD1 identical over 9 bases. CDR1 and CDR2 (germline): KGHSH, LQKENI. V gave up 6 bases and J gave up 0 bases; unmatched junction bases: 3. The CDR3 has 14 residues. DNA of the CDR3: TGTGCCAGCTCGGACAGGGGAAGCTCCTACGAGCAGTACTTC. Protein: CASSDRGSSYEQYF.

This clone was seen a handful of times. The J gene is TRBJ2-1, the V gene TRBV12-3 or TRBV12-4, with D possibly being TRBD1 (6 bases). Deletions cut 3 bases from V and 9 bases from J, with 12 bases between. This CDR3 has 13 residues. The CDR3 region is CASSFFTGTEQFF. The DNA for the CDR3 is TGTGCCAGCAGTTTTTTTACAGGGACTGAGCAGTTCTTC.

V and J are TRBV6-1 and TRBJ2-7, with a tentative D call TRBD2 (5 bases). From germline, CDR1 is MNHNS and CDR2 SASEGT. Trimming shortened V by 2 bases and J by 2 bases, and 13 bases separated the two germline ends. CDR3 size: 15 residues. The CDR3 sequence is CASSEHNNGAYEQYF. CDR3 in DNA: TGTGCCAGCAGTGAACACAATAACGGGGCCTACGAGCAGTACTTC.

This sequence joins TRBV7-9 and TRBJ2-1; TRBD1 might be the D (6 bases). In germline, CDR1 is SEHNR, CDR2 FQNEAQ (reference sequence). Trimming cost V 1 base and J 9 bases, with 13 bases left between them. This CDR3 region has 14 residues. CDR3 in DNA: TGTGCCAGCAGCTTAGGGCAGGGGACGGTTGAGCAGTTCTTC. It is translated as CASSLGQGTVEQFF.

The genes are TRBV6-6 and TRBJ1-5, with D possibly matching TRBD1 (5 bases). Germline CDR1 is MNHNY and CDR2 is SVGAGI (reference sequence). CDR3 length: 16 residues. V lost 0 bases, J lost 5 bases, and 14 bases lay in between. The CDR3: CASSYSGPRGDQPQHF. The CDR3 region has the DNA TGTGCCAGCAGTTACTCCGGTCCCCGGGGGGATCAGCCCCAGCATTTT.

The V call is TRBV5-1, the J call TRBJ2-5, with TRBD1 matching 8 bases. V lost 4 bases to trimming and J lost 1 base; unmatched junction nucleotides: 9. The CDR3 runs 16 residues. In germline, CDR1 is SGHRS, CDR2 YFSETQ. For the CDR3, the DNA is TGCGCCAGCAGCCCCGCCCCTGGACAGGGCCAAGAGACCCAGTACTTC. It is translated as CASSPAPGQGQETQYF.

The chain employs TRBV7-2 and TRBJ2-3; possible D gene TRBD2, 5 bases. Germline V gives CDR1 SGHTA, CDR2 FQGNSA. The CDR3 consists of 16 residues. Trimming removed 6 bases at V and 0 bases at J, with 16 bases between. The CDR3 DNA follows: TGTGCCAGCAGAACGCAGAGCGGAATGAGCACAGATACGCAGTATTTT. It specifies CASRTQSGMSTDTQYF.

Concerning this clone: The same CDR3 also results from other DNA sequences found in this sample. The chain links TRBV28 to TRBJ1-4; possible D gene TRBD1, 5 bases. The CDR3 sequence is 14 residues long. Germline values: CDR1 MDHEN, CDR2 SYDVKM. V lost 2 bases and J lost 4, with 8 bases in between. In DNA, the CDR3 is TGTGCCAGCAGTTTAGGGGGGGTTAATGAAAAACTGTTTTTT. Translated: CASSLGGVNEKLFF.

The gene calls are TRBV5-3 and TRBJ2-3; D remains ambiguous. TRBV5-3 is given ORF status, its function remaining uncertain. V lost 5 bases and J 2 bases, leaving 24 bases between the germline ends. The CDR3 sequence is 18 residues long. The CDR3 nucleotides read TGTGCCAGAAGAGAGAAATCCTGCAGGTCGGCCCCCACAGATACGCAGTATTTT. Protein product: CARREKSCRSAPTDTQYF.

The genes are TRBV23-1 and TRBJ1-2; D perhaps matches TRBD1 (5 bases). TRBV23-1 counts as an open reading frame of uncertain function. Trimming left V 2 bases short and J 4 bases short, with 5 bases between. This CDR3 has 12 residues. The CDR3 region is CASSQDSYGYTF. The CDR3 coding sequence is TGCGCCAGCAGTCAAGACAGCTATGGCTACACCTTC.

The chain is built from TRBV18 and TRBJ2-4; D is undetermined. This CDR3 contains 13 residues. Trimming took 0 bases from V and 6 from J, leaving 6 bases between them. CDR1 KGHSH and CDR2 LQKENI come from the germline V gene. The CDR3 region is CASSPPGLNIQYF. The CDR3 bases are TGTGCCAGCTCACCACCGGGTTTAAACATTCAGTACTTC.

V is TRBV28 and J is TRBJ2-2, with D maybe TRBD1 (6 bases). Germline values: CDR1 MDHEN, CDR2 SYDVKM. Trimming took off 3 bases at V and 7 bases at J, with 9 bases between the two ends. The CDR3 loop spans 13 amino acids. The CDR3, as DNA: TGTGCCAGCAGTTTCAGGGGCCTCGGGGAGCTGTTTTTT. Protein: CASSFRGLGELFF.

The chain recombines TRBV6-5 with TRBJ1-2; the D gene is possibly TRBD1 (5 bases). The CDR3 has 13 residues. The V end was cut by 2 bases, the J end by 2 bases, with 6 bases between. The germline gives CDR1 MNHEY, CDR2 SVGAGI. DNA of the CDR3: TGTGCCAGCAGTTACGAGGGGAACTATGGCTACACCTTC. The encoded protein is CASSYEGNYGYTF.

The chain has TRBV28 and TRBJ2-3; tentatively, D is TRBD2 (5 bases). With 3 bases removed from V and 1 base from J, the gap between germline ends came to 11 bases. This CDR3 comprises 15 residues. Germline V gene data show CDR1 as MDHEN and CDR2 as SYDVKM. CDR3 in amino acids: CASSFGGSGTDTQYF. CDR3 bases: TGTGCCAGCAGTTTTGGAGGATCAGGCACAGATACGCAGTATTTT.

The chain joins TRBV29-1 to TRBJ1-1; 8 nucleotides align to TRBD1. The CDR3 runs 14 residues. Germline values: CDR1 SQVTM, CDR2 ANQGSEA. V was pared by 3 bases and J by 1 base, with 4 bases of the junction left unmatched. CDR3 bases: TGCAGCGTTGACCCAGGGGGCGGGAACACTGAAGCTTTCTTT. The encoded protein is CSVDPGGGNTEAFF.

Only one count was recorded for this clone. This sample also contains other DNA sequences that code for the same CDR3. The chain combines TRBV7-9 with TRBJ1-3; D call uncertain. Trimming shortened V by 0 bases and J by 6 bases, and 3 bases separated the two germline ends. The CDR3 is made up of 12 amino acids. Germline-derived CDR1 and CDR2 are SEHNR and FQNEAQ (reference sequence). CDR3 in DNA: TGTGCCAGCAGCTTAGCCTTAAACACCATATATTTT. As protein: CASSLALNTIYF.